The subject of this entry is one T cell receptor (beta chain). Antigen unknown. Mismatch with germline at one junction end may stem from a read error. This sample was included in a study of cytotoxic CD8 clonotypes in ibrutinib-treated CLL. About the study: Some 25 partial and 2 complete responses; at median around 71 months, around 14 remitted, roughly 12 progressed. Treatment had run for a median roughly 13 months, range 6 to 36, when response samples were taken. Overall study findings and caveats: Clonality rose at ibrutinib response, held steady in sustained remission, and fell toward baseline at progression. Baseline clonality, higher than in age-matched healthy donors, tracked circulating CD8+ T-cell counts.

The germline V gene encodes CDR1 KGHSH and CDR2 LQKENI. The CDR3 is made up of 17 amino acids. Data came from immunoSEQ multiplex PCR; TCRdb stores just in-frame clones and leaves some out. The profile covers 120,000 to 150,000 clones, with around 90% appearing a single time and roughly a tenth taken by the ten largest. The sequenced sample was PBMCs, obtained after 12 months of ibrutinib treatment. The sequence was obtained from a human donor with chronic lymphocytic leukemia. The rearrangement joins TRBV18 to TRBJ2-7; no reliable D call. CDR3 loop: CASSPPGFGGHSYEQYF. DNA of the CDR3: TGTGCCAGCTCTCCACCCGGGTTTGGCGGTCACTCCTACGAGCAGTACTTC.